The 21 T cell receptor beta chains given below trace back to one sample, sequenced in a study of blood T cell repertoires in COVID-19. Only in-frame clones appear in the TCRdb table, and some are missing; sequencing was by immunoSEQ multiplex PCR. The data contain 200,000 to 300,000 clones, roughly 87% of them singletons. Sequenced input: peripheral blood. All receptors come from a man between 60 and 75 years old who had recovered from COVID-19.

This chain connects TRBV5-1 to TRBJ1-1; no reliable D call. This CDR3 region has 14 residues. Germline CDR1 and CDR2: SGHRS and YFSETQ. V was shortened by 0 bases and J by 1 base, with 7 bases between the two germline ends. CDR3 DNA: TGCGCCAGCAGCTTGGATGGGAGGAACACTGAAGCTTTCTTT. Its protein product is CASSLDGRNTEAFF.

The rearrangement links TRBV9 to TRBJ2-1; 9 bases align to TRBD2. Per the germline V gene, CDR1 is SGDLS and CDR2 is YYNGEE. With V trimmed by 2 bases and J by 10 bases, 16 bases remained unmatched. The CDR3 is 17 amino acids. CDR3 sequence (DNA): TGTGCCAGCAGCGTCCGCCGGGAAGCGGGGGGTGCTAGGGAGCAGTTCTTC. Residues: CASSVRREAGGAREQFF.

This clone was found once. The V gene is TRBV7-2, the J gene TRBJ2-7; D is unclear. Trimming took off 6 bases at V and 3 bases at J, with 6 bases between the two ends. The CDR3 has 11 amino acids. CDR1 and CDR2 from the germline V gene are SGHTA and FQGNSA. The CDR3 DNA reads TGTGCCAGCAGGACAAACTACGAGCAGTACTTC. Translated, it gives CASRTNYEQYF.

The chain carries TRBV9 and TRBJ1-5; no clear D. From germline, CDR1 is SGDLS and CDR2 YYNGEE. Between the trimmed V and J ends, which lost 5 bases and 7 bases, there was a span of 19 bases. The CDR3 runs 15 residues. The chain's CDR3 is CASSAWGEALQPQHF. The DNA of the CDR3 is TGTGCCAGCAGTGCTTGGGGAGAGGCTTTACAGCCCCAGCATTTT.

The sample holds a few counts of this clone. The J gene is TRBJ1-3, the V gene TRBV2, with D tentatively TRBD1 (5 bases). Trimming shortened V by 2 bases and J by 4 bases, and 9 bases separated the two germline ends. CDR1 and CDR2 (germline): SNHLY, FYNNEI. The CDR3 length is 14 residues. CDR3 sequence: CASSELGQGNTIYF. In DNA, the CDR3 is TGTGCCAGCAGTGAACTGGGGCAGGGAAACACCATATATTTT.

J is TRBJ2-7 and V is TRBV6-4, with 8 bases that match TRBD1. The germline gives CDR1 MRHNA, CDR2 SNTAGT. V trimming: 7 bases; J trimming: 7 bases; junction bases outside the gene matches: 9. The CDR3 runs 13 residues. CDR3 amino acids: CASNWDRTGEQYV. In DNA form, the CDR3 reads TGTGCCAGCAACTGGGACAGGACAGGGGAGCAGTACGTC.

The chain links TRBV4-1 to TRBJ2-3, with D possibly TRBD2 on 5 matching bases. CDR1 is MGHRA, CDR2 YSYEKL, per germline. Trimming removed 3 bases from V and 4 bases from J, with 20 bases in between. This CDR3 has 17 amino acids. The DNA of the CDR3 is TGCGCCAGCAGCCACGAGCTCGGGGTCCTAAGCCCAGATACGCAGTATTTT. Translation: CASSHELGVLSPDTQYF.

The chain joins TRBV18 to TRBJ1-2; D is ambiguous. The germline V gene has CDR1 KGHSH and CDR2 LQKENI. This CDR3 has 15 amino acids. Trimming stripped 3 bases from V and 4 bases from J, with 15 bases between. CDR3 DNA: TGTGCCAGCTCACCTGATTCTTGGGCCCCCTATGGCTACACCTTC. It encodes CASSPDSWAPYGYTF.

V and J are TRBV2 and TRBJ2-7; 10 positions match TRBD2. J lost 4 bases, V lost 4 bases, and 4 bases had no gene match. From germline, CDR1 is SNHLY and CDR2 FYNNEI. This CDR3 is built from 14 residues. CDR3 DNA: TGTGCCAGCAGTGGAAGCGGGGGGGCGTACGAGCAGTACGTC. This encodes CASSGSGGAYEQYV.

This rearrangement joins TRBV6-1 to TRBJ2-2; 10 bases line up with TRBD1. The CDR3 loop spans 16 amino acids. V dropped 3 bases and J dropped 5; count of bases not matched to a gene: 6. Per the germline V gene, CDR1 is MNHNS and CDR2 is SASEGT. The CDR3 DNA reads TGTGCCAGCAGTGACGAATGGGGACAGGGGACCGGGGAGCTGTTTTTT. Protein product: CASSDEWGQGTGELFF.

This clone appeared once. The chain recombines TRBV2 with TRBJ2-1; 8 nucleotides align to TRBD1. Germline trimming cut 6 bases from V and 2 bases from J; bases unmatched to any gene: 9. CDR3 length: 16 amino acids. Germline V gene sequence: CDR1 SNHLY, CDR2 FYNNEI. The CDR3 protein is CASRLRQGLPYNEQFF. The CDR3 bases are TGTGCCAGCAGATTGAGACAGGGGCTTCCCTACAATGAGCAGTTCTTC.

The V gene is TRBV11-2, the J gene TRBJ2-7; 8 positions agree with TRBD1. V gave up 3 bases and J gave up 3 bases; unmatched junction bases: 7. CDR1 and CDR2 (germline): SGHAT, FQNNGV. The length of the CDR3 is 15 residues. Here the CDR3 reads CASSFGGTGGYEQYV. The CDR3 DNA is TGTGCCAGCAGCTTCGGAGGGACAGGAGGCTACGAGCAGTACGTC.

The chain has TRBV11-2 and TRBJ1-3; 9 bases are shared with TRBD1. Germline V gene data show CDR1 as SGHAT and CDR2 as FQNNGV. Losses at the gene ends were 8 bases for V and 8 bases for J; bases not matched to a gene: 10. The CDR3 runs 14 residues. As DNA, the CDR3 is TGTGCCAGCTCGCTGGACAGGGGCCGGGACACCATATATTTT. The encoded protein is CASSLDRGRDTIYF. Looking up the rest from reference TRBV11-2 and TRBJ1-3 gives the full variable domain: EAGVAQSPRYKIIEKRQSVAFWCNPISGHATLYWYQQILGQGPKLLIQFQNNGVVDDSQLPKDRFSAERLKGVDSTLKIQPAKLEDSAVYLCASSLDRGRDTIYFGEGSWLTVV.

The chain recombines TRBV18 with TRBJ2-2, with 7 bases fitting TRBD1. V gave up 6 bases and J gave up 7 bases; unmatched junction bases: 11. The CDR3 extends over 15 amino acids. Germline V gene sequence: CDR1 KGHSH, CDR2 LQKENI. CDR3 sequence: CASSRQGPERGELFF. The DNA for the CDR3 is TGTGCCAGCTCGAGACAGGGACCAGAGCGCGGGGAGCTGTTTTTT.

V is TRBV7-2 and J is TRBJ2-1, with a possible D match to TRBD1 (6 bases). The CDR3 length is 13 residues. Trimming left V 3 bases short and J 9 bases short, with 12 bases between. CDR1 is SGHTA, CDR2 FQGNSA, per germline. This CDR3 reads CASSFAQGSEQFF. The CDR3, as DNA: TGTGCCAGCAGCTTCGCCCAGGGGAGTGAGCAGTTCTTC.

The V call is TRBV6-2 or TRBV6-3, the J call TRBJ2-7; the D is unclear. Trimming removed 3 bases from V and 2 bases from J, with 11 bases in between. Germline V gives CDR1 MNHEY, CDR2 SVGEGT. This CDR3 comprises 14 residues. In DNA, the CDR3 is TGTGCCAGCAGTTATTTCTCTTTAGCCTACGAGCAGTACTTC. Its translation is CASSYFSLAYEQYF.

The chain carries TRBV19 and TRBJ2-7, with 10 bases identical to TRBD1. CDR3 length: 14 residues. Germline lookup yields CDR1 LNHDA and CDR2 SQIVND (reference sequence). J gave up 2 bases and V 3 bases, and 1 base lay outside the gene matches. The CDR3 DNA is TGTGCCAGTAGTATCGACAGGGGGCCCTACGAGCAGTACTTC. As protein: CASSIDRGPYEQYF.

CDR3 residues: CASSVSGGYSTDTQYF. Here the CDR3 DNA reads TGTGCCAGCAGCGTTAGCGGGGGTTATAGCACAGATACGCAGTATTTT. V usage is TRBV7-8 and J usage is TRBJ2-3; 9 nucleotides line up with TRBD2. CDR1 is SGHVS, CDR2 FQNEAQ, per germline. This CDR3 is built from 16 residues. V gave up 5 bases and J gave up 0 bases; unmatched junction bases: 6.

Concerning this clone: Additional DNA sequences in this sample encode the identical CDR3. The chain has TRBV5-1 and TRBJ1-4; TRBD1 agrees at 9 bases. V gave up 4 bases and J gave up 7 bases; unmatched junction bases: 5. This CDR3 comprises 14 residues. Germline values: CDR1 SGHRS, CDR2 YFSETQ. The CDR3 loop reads CASSPGQGGEKLFF. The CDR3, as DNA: TGCGCCAGCAGCCCGGGACAGGGTGGTGAAAAACTGTTTTTT.

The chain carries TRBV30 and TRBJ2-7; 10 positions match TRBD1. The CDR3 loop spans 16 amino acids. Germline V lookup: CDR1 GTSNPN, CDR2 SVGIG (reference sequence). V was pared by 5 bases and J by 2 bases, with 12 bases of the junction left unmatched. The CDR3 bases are TGTGCCTGGGCAAGTAGAGGGACAGGGGCAACCTACGAGCAGTACTTC. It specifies CAWASRGTGATYEQYF.

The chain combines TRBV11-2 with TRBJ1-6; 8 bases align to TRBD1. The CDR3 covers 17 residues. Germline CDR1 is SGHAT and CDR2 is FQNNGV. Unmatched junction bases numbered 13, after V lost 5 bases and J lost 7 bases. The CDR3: CASSVRGQGSRNSPLHF. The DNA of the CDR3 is TGTGCCAGCAGCGTCCGCGGACAGGGCTCGAGGAATTCACCCCTCCACTTT.